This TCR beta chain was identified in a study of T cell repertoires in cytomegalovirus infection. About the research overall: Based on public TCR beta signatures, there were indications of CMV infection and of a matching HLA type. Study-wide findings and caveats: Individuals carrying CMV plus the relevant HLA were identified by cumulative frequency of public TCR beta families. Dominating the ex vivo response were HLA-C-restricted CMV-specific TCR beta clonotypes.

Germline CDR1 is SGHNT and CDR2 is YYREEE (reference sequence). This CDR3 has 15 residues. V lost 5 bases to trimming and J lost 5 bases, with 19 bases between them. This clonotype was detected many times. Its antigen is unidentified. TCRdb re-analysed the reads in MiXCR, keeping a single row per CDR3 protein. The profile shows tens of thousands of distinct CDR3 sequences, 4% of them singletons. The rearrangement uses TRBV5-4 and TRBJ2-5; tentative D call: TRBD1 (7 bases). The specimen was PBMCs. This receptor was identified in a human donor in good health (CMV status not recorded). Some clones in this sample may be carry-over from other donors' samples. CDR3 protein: CASSGQGGVGETQYF. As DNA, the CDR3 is TGTGCCAGCAGTGGGCAGGGGGGAGTAGGGGAGACCCAGTACTTC.